This T cell receptor (beta chain) derives from a study of response to subunit inactivated influenza vaccine. General study points: Few new T cells, the authors suggested, are recruited by each seasonal influenza vaccination.

MiXCR, applied by TCRdb to the RT-PCR reads, yields one record per CDR3 protein. The table includes a few hundred thousand distinct CDR3 sequences, under 8.5% detected once. Details on this clonotype: Its antigen is still unknown.

The source was PBMCs from blood, collected less than 30 months after vaccination. The clonotype comes from a man aged 50 to 69 who received an inactivated influenza vaccine.

The CDR3 sequence is CASSQGTGTILNIQYF. In DNA form, the CDR3 reads TGTGCCAGCAGTCAAGGGACAGGGACCATCCTAAACATTCAGTACTTC. The rearrangement links TRBV28 to TRBJ2-4, with TRBD1 matching over 9 bases. From germline, CDR1 is MDHEN and CDR2 SYDVKM. V lost 5 bases to trimming and J lost 6 bases; unmatched junction nucleotides: 11. There are 16 residues in the CDR3.